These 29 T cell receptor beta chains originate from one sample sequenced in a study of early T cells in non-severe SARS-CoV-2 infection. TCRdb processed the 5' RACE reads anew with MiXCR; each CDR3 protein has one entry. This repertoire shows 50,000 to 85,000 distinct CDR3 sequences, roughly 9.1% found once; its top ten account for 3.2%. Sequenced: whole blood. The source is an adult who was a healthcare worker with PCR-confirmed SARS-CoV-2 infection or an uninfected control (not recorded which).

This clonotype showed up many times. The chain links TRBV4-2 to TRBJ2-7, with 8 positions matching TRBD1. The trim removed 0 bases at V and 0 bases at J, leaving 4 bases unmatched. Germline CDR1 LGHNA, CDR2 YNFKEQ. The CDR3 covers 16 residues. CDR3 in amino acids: CASSQEQGAPSYEQYF. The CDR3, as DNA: TGTGCCAGCAGCCAAGAGCAGGGGGCCCCCTCCTACGAGCAGTACTTC.

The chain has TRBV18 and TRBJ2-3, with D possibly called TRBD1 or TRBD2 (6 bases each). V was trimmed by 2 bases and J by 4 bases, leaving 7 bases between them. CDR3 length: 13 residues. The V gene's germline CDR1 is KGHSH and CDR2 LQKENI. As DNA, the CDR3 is TGTGCCAGCTCACCAGGGGGGCCAGATACGCAGTATTTT. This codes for CASSPGGPDTQYF.

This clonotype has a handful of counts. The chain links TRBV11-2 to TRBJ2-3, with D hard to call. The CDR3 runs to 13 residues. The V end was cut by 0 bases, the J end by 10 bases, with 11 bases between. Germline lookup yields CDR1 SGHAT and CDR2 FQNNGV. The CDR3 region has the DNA TGTGCCAGCAGCTTAGAACGAGTTGATTCGCAGTATTTT. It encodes CASSLERVDSQYF.

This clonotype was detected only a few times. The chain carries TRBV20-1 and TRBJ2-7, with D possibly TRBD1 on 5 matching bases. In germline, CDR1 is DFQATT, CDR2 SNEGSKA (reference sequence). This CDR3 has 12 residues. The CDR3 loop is CSVGQGSYEQYF. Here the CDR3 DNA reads TGCAGCGTCGGGCAGGGATCGTACGAGCAGTACTTC.

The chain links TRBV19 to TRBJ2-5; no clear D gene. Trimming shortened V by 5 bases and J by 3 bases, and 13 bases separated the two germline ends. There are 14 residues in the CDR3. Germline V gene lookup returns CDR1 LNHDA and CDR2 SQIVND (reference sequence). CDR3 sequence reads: CASSSRGTEETQYF. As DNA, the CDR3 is TGTGCCAGTAGTTCCCGTGGTACTGAAGAGACCCAGTACTTC.

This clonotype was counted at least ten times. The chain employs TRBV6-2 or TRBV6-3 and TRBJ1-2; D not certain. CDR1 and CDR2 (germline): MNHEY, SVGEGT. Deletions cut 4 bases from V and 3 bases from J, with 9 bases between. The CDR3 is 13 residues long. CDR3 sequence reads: CASSSLGDYGYTF. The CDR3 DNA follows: TGTGCCAGCAGTTCCCTGGGAGACTATGGCTACACCTTC.

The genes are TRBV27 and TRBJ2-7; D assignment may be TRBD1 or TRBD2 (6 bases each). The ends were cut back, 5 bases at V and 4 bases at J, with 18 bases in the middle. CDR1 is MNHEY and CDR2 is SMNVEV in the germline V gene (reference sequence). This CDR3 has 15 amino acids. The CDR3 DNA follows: TGTGCCAGCAGTATGACAGGAGGTGGGGGGTACGAGCAGTACTTC. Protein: CASSMTGGGGYEQYF.

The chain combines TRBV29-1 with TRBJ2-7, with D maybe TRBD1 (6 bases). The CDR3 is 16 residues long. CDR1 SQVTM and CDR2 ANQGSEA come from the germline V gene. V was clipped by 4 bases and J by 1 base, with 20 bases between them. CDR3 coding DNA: TGCAGCGTTGGAGGGGTACAGGGACCTCCTTCCTACGAGCAGTACTTC. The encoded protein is CSVGGVQGPPSYEQYF.

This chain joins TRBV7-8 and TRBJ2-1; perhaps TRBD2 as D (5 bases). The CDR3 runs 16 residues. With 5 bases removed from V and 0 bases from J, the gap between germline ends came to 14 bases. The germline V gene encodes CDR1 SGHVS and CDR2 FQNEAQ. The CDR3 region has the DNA TGTGCCAGCAGCAAAAGACCAGCGGACTCCTACAATGAGCAGTTCTTC. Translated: CASSKRPADSYNEQFF.

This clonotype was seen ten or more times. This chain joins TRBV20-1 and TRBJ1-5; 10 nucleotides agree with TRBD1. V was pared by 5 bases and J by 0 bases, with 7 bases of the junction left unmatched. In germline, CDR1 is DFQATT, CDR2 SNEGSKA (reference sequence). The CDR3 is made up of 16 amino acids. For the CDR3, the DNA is TGCAGTGCTCCAGGGGGACAGGGGCGTAGCAATCAGCCCCAGCATTTT. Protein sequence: CSAPGGQGRSNQPQHF.

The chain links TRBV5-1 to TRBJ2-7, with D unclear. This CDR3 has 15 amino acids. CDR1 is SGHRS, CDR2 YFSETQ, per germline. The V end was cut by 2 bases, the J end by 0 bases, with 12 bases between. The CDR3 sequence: CASSFLPDDSYEQYF. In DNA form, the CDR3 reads TGCGCCAGCAGCTTTTTGCCTGACGACTCCTACGAGCAGTACTTC. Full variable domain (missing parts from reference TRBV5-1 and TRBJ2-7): KAGVTQTPRYLIKTRGQQVTLSCSPISGHRSVSWYQQTPGQGLQFLFEYFSETQRNKGNFPGRFSGRQFSNSRSEMNVSTLELGDSALYLCASSFLPDDSYEQYFGPGTRLTVT.

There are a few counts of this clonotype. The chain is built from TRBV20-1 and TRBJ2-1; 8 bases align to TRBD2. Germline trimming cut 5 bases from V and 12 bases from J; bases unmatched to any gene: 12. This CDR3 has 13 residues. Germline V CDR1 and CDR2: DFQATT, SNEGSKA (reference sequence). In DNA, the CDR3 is TGCAGTGCTGGCGAACTAGCGGCGGGGACGCAGTTCTTC. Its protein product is CSAGELAAGTQFF.

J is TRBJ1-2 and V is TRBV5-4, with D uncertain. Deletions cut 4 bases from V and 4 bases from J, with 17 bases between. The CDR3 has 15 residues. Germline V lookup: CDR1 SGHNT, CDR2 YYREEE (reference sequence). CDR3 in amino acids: CASSPLGDGLYGYTF. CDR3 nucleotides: TGTGCCAGCAGCCCCCTGGGCGACGGGCTCTATGGCTACACCTTC.

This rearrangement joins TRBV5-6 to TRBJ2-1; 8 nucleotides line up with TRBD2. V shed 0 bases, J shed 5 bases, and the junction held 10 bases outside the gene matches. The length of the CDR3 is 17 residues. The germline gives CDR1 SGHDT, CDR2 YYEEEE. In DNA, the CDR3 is TGTGCCAGCAGCTTGGAACTCTGGACTAGCAGGGACAATGAGCAGTTCTTC. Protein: CASSLELWTSRDNEQFF.

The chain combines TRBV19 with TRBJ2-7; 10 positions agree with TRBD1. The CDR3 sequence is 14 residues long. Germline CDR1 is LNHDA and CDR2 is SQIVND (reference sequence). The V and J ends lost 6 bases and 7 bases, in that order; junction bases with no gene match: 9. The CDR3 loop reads CASRPGQGRREQYF. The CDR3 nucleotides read TGTGCCAGTAGACCGGGACAGGGGCGAAGGGAGCAGTACTTC.

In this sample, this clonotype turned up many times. CDR3 region: CASSHGTGPTYEQYF. The CDR3 nucleotides are TGTGCCAGCAGCCATGGCACAGGGCCCACCTACGAGCAGTACTTC. The chain links TRBV14 to TRBJ2-7; D is possibly TRBD1 (6 bases). The germline V gene has CDR1 SGHDN and CDR2 FVKESK. V lost 3 bases to trimming and J lost 2 bases, with 14 bases between them. The CDR3 contains 15 residues.

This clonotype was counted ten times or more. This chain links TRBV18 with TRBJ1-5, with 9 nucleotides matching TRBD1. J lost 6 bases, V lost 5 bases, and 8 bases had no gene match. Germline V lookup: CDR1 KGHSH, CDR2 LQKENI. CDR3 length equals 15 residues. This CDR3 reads CASSSDRGVGQPQHF. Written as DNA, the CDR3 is TGTGCCAGCTCATCCGACAGGGGGGTCGGTCAGCCCCAGCATTTT.

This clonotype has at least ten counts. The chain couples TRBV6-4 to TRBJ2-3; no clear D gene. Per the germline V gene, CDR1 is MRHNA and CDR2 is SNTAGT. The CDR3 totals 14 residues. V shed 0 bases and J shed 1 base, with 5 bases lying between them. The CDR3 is CASSDSGGTDTQYF. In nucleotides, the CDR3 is TGTGCCAGCAGTGACTCGGGCGGCACAGATACGCAGTATTTT.

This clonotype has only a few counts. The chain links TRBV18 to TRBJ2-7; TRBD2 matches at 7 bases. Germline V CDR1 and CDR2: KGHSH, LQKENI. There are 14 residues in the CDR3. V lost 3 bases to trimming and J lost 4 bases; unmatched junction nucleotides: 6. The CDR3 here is CASSPAGEAYEQYF. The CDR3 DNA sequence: TGTGCCAGCTCACCGGCGGGAGAGGCATACGAGCAGTACTTC.

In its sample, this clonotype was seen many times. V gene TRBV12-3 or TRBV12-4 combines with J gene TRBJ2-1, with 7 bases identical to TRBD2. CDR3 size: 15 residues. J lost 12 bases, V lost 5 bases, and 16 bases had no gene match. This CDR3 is CASSKTGTTPGWQFF. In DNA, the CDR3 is TGTGCCAGCAGTAAAACCGGGACTACGCCGGGGTGGCAGTTCTTC.

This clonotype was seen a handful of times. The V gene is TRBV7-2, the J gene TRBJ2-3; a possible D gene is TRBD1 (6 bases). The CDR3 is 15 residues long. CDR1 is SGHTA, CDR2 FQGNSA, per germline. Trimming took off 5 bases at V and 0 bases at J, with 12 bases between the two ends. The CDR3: CASSLQGPSTDTQYF. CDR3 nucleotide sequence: TGTGCCAGCAGCCTACAGGGCCCTAGCACAGATACGCAGTATTTT.

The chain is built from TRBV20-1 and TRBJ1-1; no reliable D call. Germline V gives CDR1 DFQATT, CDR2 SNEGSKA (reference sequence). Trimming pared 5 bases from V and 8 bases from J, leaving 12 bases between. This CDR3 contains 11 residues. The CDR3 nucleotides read TGCAGTGCTGACTCTACCATAGAAGCTTTCTTT. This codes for CSADSTIEAFF.

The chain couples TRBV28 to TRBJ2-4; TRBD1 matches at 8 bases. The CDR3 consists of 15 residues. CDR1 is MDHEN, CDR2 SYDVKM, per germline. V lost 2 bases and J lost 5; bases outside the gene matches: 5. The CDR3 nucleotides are TGTGCCAGCAGTTTACGGACAGGGTTCCAAAACATTCAGTACTTC. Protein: CASSLRTGFQNIQYF.

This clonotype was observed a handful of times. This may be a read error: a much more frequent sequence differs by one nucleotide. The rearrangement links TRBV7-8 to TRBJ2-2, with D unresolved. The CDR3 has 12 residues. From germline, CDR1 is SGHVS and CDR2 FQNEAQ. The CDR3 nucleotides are TGTGTCAGCAGCCAGAACACCGGGGAGCTGTTTTTT. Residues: CVSSQNTGELFF.

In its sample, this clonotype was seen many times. The CDR3, as DNA: TGTGCCAGCAGTGGGATGCGGACAGTACAAGAGACCCAGTACTTC. It translates to CASSGMRTVQETQYF. The rearrangement joins TRBV25-1 to TRBJ2-5; D is perhaps TRBD1 (6 bases). The CDR3 spans 15 residues. Trimming cost V 4 bases and J 2 bases, with 14 bases left between them. Looked up from germline, CDR1 is MGHDK and CDR2 is SYGVNS.

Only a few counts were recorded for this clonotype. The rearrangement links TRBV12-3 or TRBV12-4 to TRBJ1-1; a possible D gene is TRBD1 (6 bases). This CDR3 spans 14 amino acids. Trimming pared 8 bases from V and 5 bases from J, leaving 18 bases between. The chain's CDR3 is CASALQGLRTEAFF. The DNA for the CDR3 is TGTGCCAGCGCCCTACAGGGCTTGAGGACTGAAGCTTTCTTT.

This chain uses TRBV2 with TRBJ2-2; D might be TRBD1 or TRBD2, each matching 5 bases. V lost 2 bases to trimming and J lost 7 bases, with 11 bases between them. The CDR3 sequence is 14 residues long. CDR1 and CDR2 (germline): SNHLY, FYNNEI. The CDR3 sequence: CASSETGPVGELFF. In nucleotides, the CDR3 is TGTGCCAGCAGTGAAACGGGGCCCGTCGGGGAGCTGTTTTTT.

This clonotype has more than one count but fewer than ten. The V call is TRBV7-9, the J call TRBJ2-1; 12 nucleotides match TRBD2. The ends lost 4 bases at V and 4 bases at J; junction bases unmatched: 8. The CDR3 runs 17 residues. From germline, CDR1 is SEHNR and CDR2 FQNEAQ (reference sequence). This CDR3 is CASSSWTSGIGYNEQFF. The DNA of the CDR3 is TGTGCCAGCAGCTCCTGGACTAGCGGGATAGGATACAATGAGCAGTTCTTC.

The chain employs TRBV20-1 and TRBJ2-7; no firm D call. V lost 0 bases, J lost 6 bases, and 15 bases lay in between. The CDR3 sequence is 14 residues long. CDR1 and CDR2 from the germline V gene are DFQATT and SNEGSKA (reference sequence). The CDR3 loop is CSAREARQALEQYF. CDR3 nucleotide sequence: TGCAGTGCTAGAGAAGCCCGCCAGGCCCTCGAGCAGTACTTC.